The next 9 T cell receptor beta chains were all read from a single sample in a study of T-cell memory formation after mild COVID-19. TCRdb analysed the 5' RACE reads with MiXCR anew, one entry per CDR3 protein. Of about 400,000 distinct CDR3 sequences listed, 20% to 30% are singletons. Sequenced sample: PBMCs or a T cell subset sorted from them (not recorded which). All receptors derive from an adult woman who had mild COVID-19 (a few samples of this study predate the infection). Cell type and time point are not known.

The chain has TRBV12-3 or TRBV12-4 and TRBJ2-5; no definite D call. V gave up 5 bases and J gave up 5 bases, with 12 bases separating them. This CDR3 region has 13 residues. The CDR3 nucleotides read TGTGCCAGCAGTCACCTATTCGGTGAGACCCAGTACTTC. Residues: CASSHLFGETQYF.

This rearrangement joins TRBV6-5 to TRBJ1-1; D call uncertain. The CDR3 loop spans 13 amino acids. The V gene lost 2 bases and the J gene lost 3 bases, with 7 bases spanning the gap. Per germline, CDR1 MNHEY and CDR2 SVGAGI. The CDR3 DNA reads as TGTGCCAGCAGTTACCACGGAGACACTGAAGCTTTCTTT. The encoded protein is CASSYHGDTEAFF.

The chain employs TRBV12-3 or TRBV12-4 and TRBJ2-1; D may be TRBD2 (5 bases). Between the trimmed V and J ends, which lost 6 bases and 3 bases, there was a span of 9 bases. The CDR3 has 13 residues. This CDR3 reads CASRRTFYNEQFF. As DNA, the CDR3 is TGTGCCAGCAGGAGGACTTTCTACAATGAGCAGTTCTTC.

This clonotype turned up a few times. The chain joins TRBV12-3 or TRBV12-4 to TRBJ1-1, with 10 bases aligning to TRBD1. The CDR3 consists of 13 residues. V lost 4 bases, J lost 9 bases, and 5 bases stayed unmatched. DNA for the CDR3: TGTGCCAGCAGTTGGGACAGGGGAACTAAAGCTTTCTTT. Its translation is CASSWDRGTKAFF.

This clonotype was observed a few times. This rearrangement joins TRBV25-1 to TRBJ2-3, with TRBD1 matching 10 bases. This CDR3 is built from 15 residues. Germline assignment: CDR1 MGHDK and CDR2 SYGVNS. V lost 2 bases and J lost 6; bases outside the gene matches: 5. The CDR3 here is CASSERQGAWDTQYF. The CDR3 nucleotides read TGTGCCAGCAGTGAAAGACAGGGGGCGTGGGATACGCAGTATTTT. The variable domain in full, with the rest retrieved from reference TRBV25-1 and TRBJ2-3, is EADIYQTPRYLVIGTGKKITLECSQTMGHDKMYWYQQDPGMELHLIHYSYGVNSTEKGDLSSESTVSRIRTEHFPLTLESARPSHTSQYLCASSERQGAWDTQYFGPGTRLTVL.

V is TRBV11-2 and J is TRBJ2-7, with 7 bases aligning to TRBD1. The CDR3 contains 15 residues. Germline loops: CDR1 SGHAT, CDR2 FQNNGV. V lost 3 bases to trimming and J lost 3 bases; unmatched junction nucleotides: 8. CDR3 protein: CASSFTGTDHYEQYF. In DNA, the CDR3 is TGTGCCAGCAGCTTTACCGGGACAGACCACTACGAGCAGTACTTC.

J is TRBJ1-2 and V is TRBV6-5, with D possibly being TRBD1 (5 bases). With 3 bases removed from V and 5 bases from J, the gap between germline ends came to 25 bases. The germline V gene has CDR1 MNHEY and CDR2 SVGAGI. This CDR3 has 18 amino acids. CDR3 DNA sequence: TGTGCCAGCAGTTATACCCGGGGGTTGCGGGGGTATGGATATGGCTACACCTTC. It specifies CASSYTRGLRGYGYGYTF.

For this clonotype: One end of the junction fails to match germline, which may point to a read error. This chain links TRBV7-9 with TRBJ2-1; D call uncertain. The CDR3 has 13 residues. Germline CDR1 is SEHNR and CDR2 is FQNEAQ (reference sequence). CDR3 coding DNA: TGTGCCAGCAGCTTAGACTCCAACAATGAGCAGTTCTTC. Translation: CASSLDSNNEQFF.

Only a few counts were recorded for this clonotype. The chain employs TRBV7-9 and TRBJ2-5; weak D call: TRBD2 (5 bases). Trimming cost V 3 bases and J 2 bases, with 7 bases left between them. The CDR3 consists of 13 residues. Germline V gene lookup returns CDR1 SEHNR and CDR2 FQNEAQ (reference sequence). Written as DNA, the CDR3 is TGTGCCAGCAGCTTCAGCGGACAAGAGACCCAGTACTTC. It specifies CASSFSGQETQYF.